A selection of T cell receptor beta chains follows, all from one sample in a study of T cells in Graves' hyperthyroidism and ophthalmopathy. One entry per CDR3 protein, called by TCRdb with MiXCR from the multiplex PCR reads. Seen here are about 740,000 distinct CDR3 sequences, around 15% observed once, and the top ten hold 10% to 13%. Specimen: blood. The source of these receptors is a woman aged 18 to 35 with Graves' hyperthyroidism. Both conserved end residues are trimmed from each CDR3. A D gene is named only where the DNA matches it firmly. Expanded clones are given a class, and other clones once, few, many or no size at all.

ASRGLYSNQPQH,TRBV28,TRBJ1-5,-,-
ASSYSGRYSEQF,TRBV6-5,TRBJ2-1,-,-
AWSSAGRTF,TRBV30,TRBJ1-1,-,many
ASSLDRTYEQF,TRBV7-8,-,-,-
ASSPPGVRSYNEQF,TRBV18,TRBJ2-1,-,many
ASSPLAGGLEADTQY,TRBV12-3/TRBV12-4,TRBJ2-3,TRBD2,many
ASSQRTNTGELF,TRBV9,TRBJ2-2,-,-
ASSQNMLPGLARAGANVLT,TRBV4-1,TRBJ2-6,TRBD2,-
ASSRGQGGFNYGYT,TRBV7-9,TRBJ1-2,TRBD1,-
ATSGVDTNQPQH,TRBV24-1,TRBJ1-5,-,-
ASSLGWFTDTQY,TRBV12-3/TRBV12-4,TRBJ2-3,-,many
ASWRPSGSQETQY,TRBV6-2/TRBV6-3,TRBJ2-5,TRBD2,many
ASRRDRGPGNEKLF,TRBV2,TRBJ1-4,TRBD1,-
ASSPLDGRGDNEQF,TRBV27,TRBJ2-1,TRBD2,many
ASSLLGTVSNEQF,TRBV4-1,TRBJ2-1,TRBD1,-
ASSENTDTQY,TRBV2,TRBJ2-3,-,many
ASSQDVQYEQY,TRBV4-3,TRBJ2-7,-,-
ATSDPARASGELF,TRBV24-1,TRBJ2-2,-,many
ACREGPYNEQF,TRBV2,TRBJ2-1,TRBD2,many
AIQQGNNQPQH,TRBV10-3,TRBJ1-5,TRBD1,many
ASSVGGSNEQF,TRBV9,TRBJ2-1,-,many
ASSYSSGYYNEQF,TRBV6-2/TRBV6-3,TRBJ2-1,-,many
ASGTGGSSEQF,TRBV5-1,TRBJ2-1,TRBD1,-
ASTLEGASNAGELF,TRBV6-5,TRBJ2-2,-,few
ASSTPSGDNNEQY,TRBV28,TRBJ2-7,-,many
ASSFTSGNVNEQF,TRBV11-2,TRBJ2-1,TRBD2,many
ASSYSTAGGNNEQF,TRBV6-2/TRBV6-3,TRBJ2-1,TRBD2,-
ASSLTPAGYNEQF,TRBV7-6,TRBJ2-1,-,many
ASSRDGNSGNTIY,TRBV6-1,TRBJ1-3,-,-
ASRGGINTGELF,TRBV2,TRBJ2-2,-,few
ASSLYTLNTGELF,TRBV28,TRBJ2-2,-,many
ASRPQVGTQY,TRBV2,TRBJ2-5,-,many
ASRASPNTGELF,TRBV5-1,TRBJ2-2,-,many
ATYNVRGQPQH,TRBV28,TRBJ1-5,-,many
ASSPRELAGILRQY,TRBV6-1,TRBJ2-3,TRBD2,few
ATSEEANEQF,TRBV24-1,TRBJ2-1,-,-